This entry describes one T cell receptor beta chain. This record belongs to a study of blood T cell repertoires in COVID-19. In germline, CDR1 is MNHEY, CDR2 SVGAGI. The CDR3 consists of 16 residues. V lost 4 bases to trimming and J lost 1 base, with 13 bases between them. Sequencing was performed with immunoSEQ multiplex PCR; in TCRdb, only in-frame clones are kept and a portion is missing. The sample yields tens of thousands of clones, 88% seen once. The sequence came from a human donor in a cohort sampled during active COVID-19. The J gene is TRBJ2-2, the V gene TRBV6-5; D unclear. Sequencing used peripheral blood. The CDR3 DNA sequence: TGTGCCAGCAGTTCCCGAGTGCCCATGAACACCGGGGAGCTGTTTTTT. Its translation: CASSSRVPMNTGELFF.